This is a list of T cell receptor beta chains from one sample in a study of cytotoxic CD8 clonotypes in ibrutinib-treated CLL. The assay was immunoSEQ multiplex PCR, and TCRdb's table has in-frame clones only and misses some. The table lists roughly 150,000 clones, roughly four fifths of them singletons. Material: PBMCs, obtained after 24 months of ibrutinib treatment. The receptor set was obtained from a human donor with chronic lymphocytic leukemia. The conserved cysteine and the conserved F or W are not part of the CDR3 here. Fields, in order: V gene, J gene, CDR3 protein.

TRBV5-1	TRBJ1-4	ASSPGSSTNEKLF
TRBV19	TRBJ2-7	ASSPIAGGNYEQY
TRBV18	TRBJ1-1	ASSPSGRASWAF
TRBV6-6	TRBJ1-1	ASSYSTMRGVAF
TRBV13	TRBJ2-4	ASSLGAGVEAQY
TRBV11-2	TRBJ2-7	ASSSRLETNEQY
TRBV19	TRBJ1-2	ASLDRSNYGYT
TRBV5-8	TRBJ2-1	ASSHTGSSYNEQF
TRBV4-1	TRBJ2-3	ASERTSGSTDTQY
TRBV20-1	TRBJ1-4	SAPGEQKLF
TRBV10-1	TRBJ2-5	VRTEPEETQY
TRBV27	TRBJ1-1	ASRSGTPGTEAF
TRBV4-1	TRBJ2-3	ASSQVQLAGTDTQY
TRBV6-6	TRBJ2-2	ASSWRYSTGELF
TRBV9	TRBJ2-7	ASSVGRDNSYEQY
TRBV5-1	TRBJ2-1	ASSPGPTTNYEQF
TRBV30	TRBJ2-2	ACLPGLEVTGELF
TRBV27	TRBJ2-2	ASSLSRLTGELF
TRBV7-2	TRBJ1-1	ASSLVGQGTEAF
TRBV19	TRBJ1-1	ASSIVGTTEAF
TRBV7-9	TRBJ1-1	ASSERRDFSEAF
TRBV6-1	TRBJ1-5	ASSGQGSNQPQH
TRBV15	TRBJ1-1	ATSRGDKRITEAF
TRBV7-2	TRBJ2-1	ASSLSGSSYNEQF